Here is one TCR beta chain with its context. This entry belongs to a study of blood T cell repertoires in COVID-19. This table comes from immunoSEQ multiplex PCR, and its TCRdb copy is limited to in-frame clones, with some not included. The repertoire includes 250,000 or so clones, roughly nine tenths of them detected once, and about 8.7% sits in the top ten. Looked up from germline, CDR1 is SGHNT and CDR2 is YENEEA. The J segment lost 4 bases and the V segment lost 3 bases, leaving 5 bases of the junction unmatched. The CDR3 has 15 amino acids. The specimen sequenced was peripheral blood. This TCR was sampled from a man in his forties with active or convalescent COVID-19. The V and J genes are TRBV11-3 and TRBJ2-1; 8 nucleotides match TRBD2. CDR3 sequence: CASSFRAGDYNEQFF. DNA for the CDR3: TGTGCCAGCAGCTTTCGAGCGGGAGATTACAATGAGCAGTTCTTC.